Below, one T cell receptor beta chain is given with its context. Sequenced by immunoSEQ multiplex PCR; TCRdb stores in-frame clones only, minus some. The sample has some 68,000 clones, approximately 88% seen once. Germline-derived CDR1 and CDR2 are SQVTM and ANQGSEA. Trimming removed 8 bases at V and 4 bases at J, with 14 bases between. The CDR3 has 13 amino acids. The data belong to a study of blood T cell repertoires in COVID-19. Study information: Samples of COVID-19 (acute and convalescent) were obtained from the United States, Italy and Spain.

The sequence came from a human donor in a cohort sampled during active COVID-19. The sample was peripheral blood. The rearrangement uses TRBV29-1 and TRBJ2-2, with D tentatively TRBD2 (6 bases). The CDR3 reads CSTRWRGTGELFF. The CDR3 coding sequence is TGCAGCACCCGTTGGCGGGGCACCGGGGAGCTGTTTTTT.